This passage covers 9 T cell receptor beta chains from one sample sequenced in a study of T cell repertoires in cytomegalovirus infection. One entry per CDR3 protein results from TCRdb running MiXCR on the reads. The data show a few hundred thousand distinct CDR3 sequences, about 17% seen once. Material for sequencing was PBMCs. The receptors shown here come from a human donor in good health (CMV status not recorded). Some clones in this sample may be carry-over from other donors' samples.

The V call is TRBV29-1, the J call TRBJ1-2; the D gene is possibly TRBD1 (5 bases). The CDR3 sequence is 12 residues long. Deletions cut 3 bases from V and 6 bases from J, with 11 bases between. The germline V gene has CDR1 SQVTM and CDR2 ANQGSEA. CDR3 amino acids: CSVEGREDGYTF. CDR3 coding DNA: TGCAGCGTTGAGGGCAGGGAGGATGGCTACACCTTC.

At least ten counts were recorded for this clonotype. The CDR3 protein is CASSLQRSGTEAFF. DNA of the CDR3: TGTGCCAGCAGCCTACAGCGATCGGGCACTGAAGCTTTCTTT. J is TRBJ1-1 and V is TRBV11-1; D ambiguous. V lost 5 bases and J lost 4, with 14 bases in between. Germline lookup yields CDR1 SGHAT and CDR2 FQDESV (reference sequence). This CDR3 is built from 14 residues.

This clonotype was found a few times. The chain employs TRBV7-2 and TRBJ2-3; 7 bases align to TRBD2. Losses at the gene ends were 5 bases for V and 6 bases for J; bases not matched to a gene: 23. The CDR3 runs to 19 residues. CDR1 is SGHTA, CDR2 FQGNSA, per germline. CDR3 amino acids: CASSRLIYSGSGADDTQYF. The CDR3 DNA follows: TGTGCCAGCAGCCGTCTAATCTATAGCGGAAGCGGGGCCGATGATACGCAGTATTTT.

This clonotype was recorded a few times. The J gene is TRBJ2-1, the V gene TRBV4-2; no definite D call. Germline lookup yields CDR1 LGHNA and CDR2 YNFKEQ. V was pared by 0 bases and J by 1 base, with 13 bases between. The CDR3 has 17 amino acids. CDR3 DNA sequence: TGTGCCAGCAGCCAAGATCCGGGCCTAGGGTCCTACAATGAGCAGTTCTTC. Amino acids: CASSQDPGLGSYNEQFF.

This clonotype was counted between two and nine times. The chain carries TRBV6-5 and TRBJ2-6; D may be TRBD1 (5 bases). Germline V lookup: CDR1 MNHEY, CDR2 SVGAGI. V was shortened by 6 bases and J by 1 base, with 19 bases between the two germline ends. CDR3 size: 18 residues. The CDR3 is CASRNSWGVQSGANVLTF. In nucleotides, the CDR3 is TGTGCCAGCAGAAACTCGTGGGGCGTACAATCTGGGGCCAACGTCCTGACTTTC.

The sample holds many counts of this clonotype. This rearrangement joins TRBV12-5 to TRBJ2-2; D remains ambiguous. Germline CDR1 and CDR2: LGHNT and FRNRAP. V lost 0 bases and J lost 0, with 2 bases in between. The CDR3 extends over 14 amino acids. As DNA, the CDR3 is TGTGCTAGTGGTTTGGTACCGAACACCGGGGAGCTGTTTTTT. Residues: CASGLVPNTGELFF.

This clonotype has ten or more counts. The rearrangement links TRBV6-6 to TRBJ2-4; D possibly corresponds to TRBD2 (6 bases). Trimming pared 6 bases from V and 9 bases from J, leaving 15 bases between. The CDR3 has 13 amino acids. Germline loops: CDR1 MNHNY, CDR2 SVGAGI (reference sequence). The CDR3 nucleotides read TGTGCCAGCAGCCTCGGACTACTCGGCATTCAGTACTTC. This codes for CASSLGLLGIQYF.

The chain carries TRBV20-1 and TRBJ2-1; 10 nucleotides line up with TRBD2. J gave up 1 base and V 0 bases, and 3 bases lay outside the gene matches. This CDR3 region has 16 residues. The V gene's germline CDR1 is DFQATT and CDR2 SNEGSKA (reference sequence). CDR3 region: CSARELAGNSYNEQFF. The CDR3 bases are TGCAGTGCTAGAGAACTAGCGGGGAATTCCTACAATGAGCAGTTCTTC.

This clonotype has at least ten counts. The rearrangement uses TRBV6-1 and TRBJ1-1; D gene unclear. This CDR3 is 15 amino acids long. V was trimmed by 6 bases and J by 8 bases, leaving 22 bases between them. Germline V gene lookup returns CDR1 MNHNS and CDR2 SASEGT. The CDR3 loop reads CASSYPPTGSREAFF. The DNA of the CDR3 is TGTGCCAGCAGCTACCCCCCCACGGGGTCGAGAGAAGCTTTCTTT.